One sample yielded the 2 T cell receptor beta chains listed below, sequenced in a study of tumor and adjacent non-tumor tissue in lung cancer. No cell sorting was done before RNA was extracted from the tissue. Distant lung tissue was collected more than 3 cm away from the tumor edge. A modified ARM-PCR protocol with three rounds of nested PCR amplified TCRbeta. MiXCR, run by TCRdb on the multiplex PCR reads, gives a single entry per CDR3 protein. The sample has tens of thousands of distinct CDR3 sequences, 60% to 70% seen once. Sequencing used distant non-tumor lung tissue. The origin of the receptors is a middle-aged woman with non-small cell lung cancer.

Regarding this clonotype: One junction end does not reproduce the germline sequence, and a read error may be involved. This chain connects TRBV12-3 or TRBV12-4 to TRBJ1-5; a possible D gene is TRBD1 (5 bases). This CDR3 is built from 16 residues. DNA for the CDR3: TGTGCCAGCAGTACAAACAGGAAAGCGAGCAATCAGCCCCGGCTTTTT. This translates into CASSTNRKASNQPRLF.

About this clonotype itself: A much larger clonotype is one base distant, so this may be a read error. This sequence joins TRBV4-2 and TRBJ2-2, with D possibly being TRBD2 (6 bases). Trimming cost V 1 base and J 1 base, with 10 bases left between them. Looked up from germline, CDR1 is LGHNA and CDR2 is YNFKEQ. CDR3 length: 16 amino acids. Written as DNA, the CDR3 is TGTGCCAGCAGCCAAGGGATTAGCGGGAACACCGGGGAGCTGTTTTTT. Amino acid sequence: CASSQGISGNTGELFF.